The present entry profiles one T cell receptor beta chain with its context. The sample originates from a study of cytomegalovirus exposure and HLA in healthy donors. The PCR ran on 60 Vbeta and 13 Jbeta primers. Using immunoSEQ multiplex PCR, the repertoire was profiled, and TCRdb retains in-frame clones only, with some absent. The table shows about 130,000 clones, with 60% to 85% occurring only once. The sequencing sample was made of PBMCs. This sequence originates from a woman in her thirties or forties in good health and CMV-seronegative.

The CDR3 loop reads CASSPPPPRADTQYF. CDR3 coding DNA: TGTGCCAGCAGCCCTCCGCCCCCCCGGGCAGATACGCAGTATTTT. This sequence joins TRBV2 and TRBJ2-3; D is unresolved. Germline values: CDR1 SNHLY, CDR2 FYNNEI. The V and J ends lost 6 bases and 4 bases respectively, with 17 bases between them. The CDR3 extends over 15 amino acids.